The TCR beta chain described here comes from a study of PD-L1 blockade in urothelial cancer. Study at large: Male patients with bladder-origin urothelial cancer numbered about 90% of the roughly 29. Blood samples had a median of 141,255 T cells. Prior chemotherapy regimens per patient numbered 0 to 3.

TCRdb keeps only in-frame clones here, not all; method: immunoSEQ multiplex PCR. The table shows over 40,000 clones, with around 80% occurring only once. The study collected 1 to 8 samples per patient, pretreatment and on-treatment. The CDR3 is made up of 15 amino acids. The germline CDR1 and CDR2 sequences are SGHNT and YYREEE (reference sequence). V shed 7 bases, J shed 0 bases, and the junction held 5 bases outside the gene matches. This receptor was taken from a man between 65 and 85 years old with urothelial cancer. Sequenced here: PBMCs, sampled around atezolizumab (anti-PD-L1) treatment. V usage is TRBV5-4 and J usage is TRBJ2-2, with 8 bases fitting TRBD2. The CDR3 region is CASAVAGTNTGELFF. The DNA of the CDR3 is TGTGCCAGCGCCGTAGCGGGGACGAACACCGGGGAGCTGTTTTTT.